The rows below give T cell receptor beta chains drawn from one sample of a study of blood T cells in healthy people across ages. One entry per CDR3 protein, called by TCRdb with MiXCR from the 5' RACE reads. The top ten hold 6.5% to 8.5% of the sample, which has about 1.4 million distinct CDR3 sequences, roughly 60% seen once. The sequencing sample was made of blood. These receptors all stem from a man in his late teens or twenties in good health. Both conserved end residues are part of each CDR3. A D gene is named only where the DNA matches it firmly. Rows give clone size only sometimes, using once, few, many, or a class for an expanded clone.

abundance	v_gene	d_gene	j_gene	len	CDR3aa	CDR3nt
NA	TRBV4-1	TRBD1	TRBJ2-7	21	CASSPNWYGTGRLAEFYEQYF	TGCGCCAGCAGCCCCAACTGGTACGGGACAGGGCGTCTAGCGGAGTTCTACGAGCAGTACTTC
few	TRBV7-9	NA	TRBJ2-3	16	CASSLTGRSSTDTQYF	TGTGCCAGCAGCCTCACAGGGCGGTCTAGCACAGATACGCAGTATTTT
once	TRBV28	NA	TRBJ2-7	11	CASTKTSEQYF	TGTGCCAGCACTAAAACTAGCGAGCAGTACTTC
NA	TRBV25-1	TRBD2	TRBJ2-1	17	CASSEGQSGRARNEQFF	TGTGCCAGCAGTGAAGGGCAGAGCGGGAGGGCCAGAAATGAGCAGTTCTTC
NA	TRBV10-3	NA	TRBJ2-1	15	CATQGSQGSYNEQFF	TGTGCCACCCAAGGCTCACAGGGATCCTACAATGAGCAGTTCTTC
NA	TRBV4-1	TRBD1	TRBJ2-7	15	CASSQDGSGGYEQYF	TGCGCCAGCAGCCAAGATGGGTCAGGGGGCTACGAGCAGTACTTC
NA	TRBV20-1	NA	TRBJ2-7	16	CSASSVVGQKSYEQYF	TGCAGTGCTAGTTCAGTCGTAGGCCAGAAATCCTACGAGCAGTACTTC
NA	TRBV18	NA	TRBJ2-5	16	CASSPGTLMYQETQYF	TGTGCCAGCTCACCAGGGACACTGATGTACCAAGAGACCCAGTACTTC
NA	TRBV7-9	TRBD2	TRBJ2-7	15	CASSFVAGATYEQYF	TGTGCCAGCAGCTTCGTGGCGGGAGCAACCTACGAGCAGTACTTC
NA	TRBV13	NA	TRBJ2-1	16	CASSQRQAPLSNEQFF	TGTGCCAGCAGCCAACGACAGGCACCGTTGTCTAATGAGCAGTTCTTC
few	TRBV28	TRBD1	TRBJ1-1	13	CASSYTGDTEAFF	TGTGCCAGCAGTTATACAGGGGACACTGAAGCTTTCTTT
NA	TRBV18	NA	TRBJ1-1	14	CASSLTRENTEAFF	TGTGCCAGCTCCCTGACCCGGGAAAACACTGAAGCTTTCTTT
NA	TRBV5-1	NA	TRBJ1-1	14	CASSENVDGSEAFF	TGCGCCAGCAGCGAAAATGTGGACGGGAGTGAAGCTTTCTTT
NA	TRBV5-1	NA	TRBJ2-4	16	CASSPEVTVVKNIQYF	TGCGCCAGCAGCCCAGAGGTCACCGTAGTCAAAAACATTCAGTACTTC
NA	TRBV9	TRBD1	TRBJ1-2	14	CASSVETGDYGYTF	TGTGCCAGCAGCGTAGAGACAGGGGACTATGGCTACACCTTC
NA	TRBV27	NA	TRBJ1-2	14	CASSFSHPAYGYTF	TGTGCCAGCAGTTTTAGCCACCCAGCGTATGGCTACACCTTC
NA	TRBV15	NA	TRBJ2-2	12	CATSRDGGELFF	TGTGCCACCAGCAGAGACGGCGGGGAGCTGTTTTTT
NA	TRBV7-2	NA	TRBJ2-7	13	CASTRRNSYEQYF	TGTGCCAGCACCCGACGGAACTCCTACGAGCAGTACTTC
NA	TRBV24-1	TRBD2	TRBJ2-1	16	CATSVGGRGNYNEQFF	TGTGCCACCAGTGTTGGCGGGCGGGGGAACTACAATGAGCAGTTCTTC
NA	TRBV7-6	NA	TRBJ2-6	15	CASSSAPLQANVLTF	TGTGCCAGCAGCTCCGCGCCGCTGCAGGCCAACGTCCTGACTTTC
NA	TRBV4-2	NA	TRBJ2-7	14	CASSTPYTYNEQYF	TGTGCCAGCAGCACTCCCTACACCTACAATGAGCAGTACTTC
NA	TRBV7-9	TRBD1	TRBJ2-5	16	CASSTPGQGYQETQYF	TGTGCCAGCAGCACACCGGGACAGGGGTACCAAGAGACCCAGTACTTC